This record covers a single T cell receptor (beta chain). The antigen this receptor binds is unknown. Base qualities are not at hand, and no much larger clone is one base apart. The data were taken from a study of control samples from healthy donors and cancer patients (dated by TCRdb to 2020 to 2021). The library was obtained by the immunoSEQ multiplex PCR assay. TCRdb stores this immuneACCESS table with in-frame sequences only. Part of the clones is absent; in the studies checked, under half of the shortfall reflects unresolved V genes, and no reason is known for the rest. The sample table records roughly 95,000 clones; 80% to 95% of these occur just once. Under 4% of the sample is taken by the ten largest. The specimen sequenced was blood. The TCR was taken from a human donor in good health. The donor label of this sample is uncertain.

The DNA is TGTGCCAGTAGCCGGAGGAGAGAGACCCAGTACTTC. Its protein product is CASSRRRETQYF. This chain joins TRBV19 to TRBJ2-5, with a weak D call of TRBD2 (5 bases match). Taken from cysteine to phenylalanine, the CDR3 has 12 residues. The read is trimmed to its CDR3 DNA, 36 bases read in frame from base 1. The germline V gene (reference sequence) gives CDR1 as LNHDA and CDR2 as SQIVND. V is cut by 6 bases and J by 4 bases, and the space between the germline ends is 9 bases.